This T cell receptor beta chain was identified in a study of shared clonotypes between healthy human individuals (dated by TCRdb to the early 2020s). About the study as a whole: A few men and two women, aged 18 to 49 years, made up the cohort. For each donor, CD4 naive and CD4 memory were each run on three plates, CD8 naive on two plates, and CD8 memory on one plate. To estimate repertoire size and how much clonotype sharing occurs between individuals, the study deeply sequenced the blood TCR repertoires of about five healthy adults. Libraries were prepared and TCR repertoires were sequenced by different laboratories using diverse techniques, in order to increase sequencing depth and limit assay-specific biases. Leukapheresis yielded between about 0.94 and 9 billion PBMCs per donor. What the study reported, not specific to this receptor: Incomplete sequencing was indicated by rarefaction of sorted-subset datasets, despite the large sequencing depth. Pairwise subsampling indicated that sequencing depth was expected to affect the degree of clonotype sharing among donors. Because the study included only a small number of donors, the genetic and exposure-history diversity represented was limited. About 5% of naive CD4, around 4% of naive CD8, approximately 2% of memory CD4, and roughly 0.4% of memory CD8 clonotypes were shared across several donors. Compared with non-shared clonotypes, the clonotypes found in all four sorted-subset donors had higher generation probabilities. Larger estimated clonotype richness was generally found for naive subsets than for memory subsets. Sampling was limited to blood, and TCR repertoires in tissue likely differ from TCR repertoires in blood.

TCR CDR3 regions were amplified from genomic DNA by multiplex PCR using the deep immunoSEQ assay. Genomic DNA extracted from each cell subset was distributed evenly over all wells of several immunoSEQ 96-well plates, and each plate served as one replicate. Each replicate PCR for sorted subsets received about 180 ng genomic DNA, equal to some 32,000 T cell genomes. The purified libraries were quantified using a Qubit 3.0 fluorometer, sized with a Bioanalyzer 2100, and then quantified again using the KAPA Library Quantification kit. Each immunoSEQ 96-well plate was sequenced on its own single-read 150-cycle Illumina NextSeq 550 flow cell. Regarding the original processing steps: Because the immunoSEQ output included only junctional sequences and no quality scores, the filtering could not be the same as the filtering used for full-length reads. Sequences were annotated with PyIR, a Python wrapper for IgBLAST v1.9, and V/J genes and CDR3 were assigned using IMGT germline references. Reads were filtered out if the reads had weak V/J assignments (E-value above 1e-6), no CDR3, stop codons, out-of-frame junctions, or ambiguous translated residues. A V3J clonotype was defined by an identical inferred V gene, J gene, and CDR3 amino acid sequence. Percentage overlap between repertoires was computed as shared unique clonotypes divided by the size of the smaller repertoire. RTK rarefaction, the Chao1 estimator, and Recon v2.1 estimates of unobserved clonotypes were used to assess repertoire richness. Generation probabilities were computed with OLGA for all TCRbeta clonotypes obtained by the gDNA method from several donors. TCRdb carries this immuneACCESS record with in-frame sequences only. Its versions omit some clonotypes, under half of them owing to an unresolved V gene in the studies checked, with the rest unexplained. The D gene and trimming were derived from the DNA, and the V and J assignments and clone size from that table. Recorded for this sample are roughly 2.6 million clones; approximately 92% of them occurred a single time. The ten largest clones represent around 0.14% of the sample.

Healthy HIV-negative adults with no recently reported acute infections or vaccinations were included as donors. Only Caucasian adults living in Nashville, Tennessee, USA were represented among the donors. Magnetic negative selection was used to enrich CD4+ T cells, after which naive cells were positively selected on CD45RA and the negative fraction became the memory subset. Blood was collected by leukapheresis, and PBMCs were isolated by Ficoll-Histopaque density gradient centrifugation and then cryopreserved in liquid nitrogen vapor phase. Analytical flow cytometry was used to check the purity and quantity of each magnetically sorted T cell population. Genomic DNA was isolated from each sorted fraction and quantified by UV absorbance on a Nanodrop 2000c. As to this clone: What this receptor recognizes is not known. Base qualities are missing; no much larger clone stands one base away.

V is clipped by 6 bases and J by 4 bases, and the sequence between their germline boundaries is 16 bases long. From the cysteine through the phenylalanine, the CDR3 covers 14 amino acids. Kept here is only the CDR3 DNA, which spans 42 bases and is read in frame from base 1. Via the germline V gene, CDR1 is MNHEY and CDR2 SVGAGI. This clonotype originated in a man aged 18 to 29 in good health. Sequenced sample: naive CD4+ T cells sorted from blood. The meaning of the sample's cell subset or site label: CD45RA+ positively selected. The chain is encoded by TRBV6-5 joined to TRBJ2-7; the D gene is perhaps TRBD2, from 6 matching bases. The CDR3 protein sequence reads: CASRSLRGAYEQYF. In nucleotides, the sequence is TGTGCCAGCAGGTCCCTCCGCGGGGCTTACGAGCAGTACTTC.